This T cell receptor (beta chain) was recovered during a study of T-cell reconstitution after alpha-beta-depleted transplantation in children. Preparation of the TCRbeta library was carried out with unique molecular identifiers. TCRdb ran MiXCR on the PCR reads and lists one entry per CDR3 protein. This sample has approximately 800,000 distinct CDR3 sequences; 15% to 20% occur once, and the top ten carry approximately 5%. Looked up from germline, CDR1 is SGHDN and CDR2 is FVKESK. CDR3 length equals 17 residues. The trim removed 4 bases at V and 7 bases at J, leaving 16 bases unmatched. Broader study findings: About two months after transplant, alpha-beta T cells reportedly came from several hundred expanded graft clones. At day 60, the high TCRbeta diversity found in some patients originated from recipient T cells and thymic progenitors that had survived. A year post-transplant, T-cell counts and diversity derived mostly from newly produced T cells.

Note on this clonotype: The antigen is undetermined.

This receptor was obtained from a male patient younger than 18 who had a stem cell transplant for acute lymphoblastic leukemia, so the T cells may come from the graft donor. The sequences come from PBMCs, mostly from graft donor cells, collected 360 days after TCRalphabeta/CD19-depleted stem cell transplant. J is TRBJ2-4 and V is TRBV14, with 7 nucleotides matching TRBD1. The CDR3 DNA reads TGTGCCAGCAGCCTACTCGAGGCGACAGGGAGTCGGAACATTCAGTACTTC. Encoded protein: CASSLLEATGSRNIQYF.